This record concerns one TCR beta chain sequence. The antigen remains unidentified. PCR employed 60 Vbeta and 13 Jbeta primers. Profiled with immunoSEQ multiplex PCR; TCRdb holds only in-frame clones, not every one. The profile covers approximately 140,000 clones, with roughly 82% appearing a single time and 3% to 3.5% taken by the ten largest. This specimen belongs to a study of cytomegalovirus exposure and HLA in healthy donors. Findings of the study overall: Presence/absence analyses supposed approximately even sequencing depth among donors. Later genetic work tied a missense DCLRE1C variant to beta-chain V and J trimming. Most sequenced TCRs were rare (though some public TCRs occurred in many donors).

Deletions cut 4 bases from V and 1 base from J, with 7 bases between. The CDR3 runs 13 residues. Looked up from germline, CDR1 is LNHDA and CDR2 is SQIVND (reference sequence). J is TRBJ1-1 and V is TRBV19; D might be TRBD1 (5 bases). Specimen: PBMCs. The TCR comes from a man aged 18 to 30 in good health and CMV-seropositive. The CDR3 loop reads CASSRTPNTEAFF. The DNA for the CDR3 is TGTGCCAGTAGTAGGACACCGAACACTGAAGCTTTCTTT.